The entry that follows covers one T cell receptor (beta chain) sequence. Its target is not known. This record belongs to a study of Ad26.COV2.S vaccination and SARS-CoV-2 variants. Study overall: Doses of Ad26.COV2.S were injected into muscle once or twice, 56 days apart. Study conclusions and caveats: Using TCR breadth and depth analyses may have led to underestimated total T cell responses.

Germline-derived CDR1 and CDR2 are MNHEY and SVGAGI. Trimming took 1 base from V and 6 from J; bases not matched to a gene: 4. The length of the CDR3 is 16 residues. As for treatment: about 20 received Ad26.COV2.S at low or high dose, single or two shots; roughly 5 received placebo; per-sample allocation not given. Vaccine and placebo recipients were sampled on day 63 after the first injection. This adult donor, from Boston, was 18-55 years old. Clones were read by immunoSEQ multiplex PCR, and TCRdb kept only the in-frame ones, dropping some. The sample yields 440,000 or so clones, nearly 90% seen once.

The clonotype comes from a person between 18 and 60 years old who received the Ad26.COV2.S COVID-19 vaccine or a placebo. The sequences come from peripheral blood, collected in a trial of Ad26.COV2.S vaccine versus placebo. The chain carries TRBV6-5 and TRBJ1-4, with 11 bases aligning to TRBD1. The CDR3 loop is CASSYLGQGVDEKLFF. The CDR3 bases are TGTGCCAGCAGTTACTTGGGACAGGGGGTGGATGAAAAACTGTTTTTT.